The next 28 T cell receptor beta chains were all read from a single sample in a study of blood T cell repertoires in COVID-19 (dated by TCRdb to about 2020). Library preparation used the immunoSEQ multiplex PCR assay. The table comes from immuneACCESS by way of TCRdb, which keeps in-frame sequences with V and J called. Part of the clones is missing from these tables; in studies checked, under half for an unresolved V gene and the rest for unknown reasons. In this sample the table shows some 490,000 clones, around nine tenths of which occur a single time. Roughly 8% of the sample is in the top ten clones. Sequenced material: PBMCs or T cells enriched from blood (not recorded which). The receptor set was obtained from a woman in her fifties or sixties who had recovered from COVID-19.

On this clone: At one boundary the junction diverges from the germline segment, which might be a read error. This chain uses TRBV3-1 (or the pseudogene TRBV3-2) with TRBJ1-2; D perhaps matches TRBD1 (5 bases). The CDR3 loop spans 14 amino acids. CDR1 and CDR2 (germline): LGHDT, YNNKEL (reference sequence). Here the CDR3 reads CASSQILGGAGQSF. CDR3 sequence (DNA): TGTGCCAGCAGCCAAATCCTGGGCGGGGCAGGGCAAAGCTTC.

CDR3 nucleotide sequence: TGTGCCAGCAGCTCCGAGGTAAACACTGAAGCTTTCTTT. Its protein is CASSSEVNTEAFF. The genes are TRBV7-2 and TRBJ1-1, with D uncertain. The CDR3 sequence is 13 residues long. Germline CDR1 and CDR2: SGHTA and FQGNSA. Trimming stripped 4 bases from V and 2 bases from J, with 8 bases between.

The sample holds one count of this clone. The V and J genes are TRBV2 and TRBJ2-1; 7 bases are a match to TRBD2. The CDR3 consists of 17 residues. The J segment lost 2 bases and the V segment lost 4 bases, leaving 11 bases of the junction unmatched. Germline CDR1 is SNHLY and CDR2 is FYNNEI. In DNA, the CDR3 is TGTGCCAGCAGTGCCAAATTCGGACTAGATACCTACAATGAGCAGTTCTTC. Translated, it gives CASSAKFGLDTYNEQFF.

The chain carries TRBV5-1 and TRBJ1-3, with no clear D. CDR3 size: 15 residues. Germline CDR1 is SGHRS and CDR2 is YFSETQ. Trimming cost V 4 bases and J 0 bases, with 11 bases left between them. The CDR3 DNA sequence: TGCGCCAGCAGCCTTTCCGGGAACTCTGGAAACACCATATATTTT. It specifies CASSLSGNSGNTIYF.

This chain links TRBV28 with TRBJ2-7; perhaps TRBD2 as D (5 bases). Germline assignment: CDR1 MDHEN and CDR2 SYDVKM. Deletions cut 6 bases from V and 4 bases from J, with 16 bases between. The CDR3 contains 14 residues. In DNA, the CDR3 is TGTGCCAGCAGGCGCACCGGGATCACTTACGAGCAGTACGTC. Protein product: CASRRTGITYEQYV.

V and J are TRBV10-2 and TRBJ1-6; TRBD1 matches at 12 bases. Germline V gene sequence: CDR1 WSHSY, CDR2 SAAADI. This CDR3 has 20 residues. V lost 7 bases to trimming and J lost 7 bases; unmatched junction nucleotides: 20. The CDR3 sequence: CASTRLGDRGLLMRNSPLHF. The CDR3 DNA sequence: TGCGCCAGCACCCGGTTGGGGGACAGGGGGCTTTTAATGCGGAATTCACCCCTCCACTTT.

This clone was detected only once. J is TRBJ1-1 and V is TRBV9, with 9 bases identical to TRBD1. This CDR3 spans 16 amino acids. Germline CDR1 and CDR2: SGDLS and YYNGEE. Losses at the gene ends were 6 bases for V and 6 bases for J; bases not matched to a gene: 15. The CDR3 loop reads CASTPGPGQGPPEAFF. The CDR3 DNA reads as TGTGCCAGCACCCCCGGACCGGGACAGGGCCCCCCTGAAGCTTTCTTT.

The chain combines TRBV6-2 or TRBV6-3 with TRBJ1-1; D may be TRBD1 (6 bases). The CDR3 covers 19 residues. V lost 0 bases, J lost 5 bases, and 25 bases lay in between. The germline CDR1 and CDR2 sequences are MNHEY and SVGEGT. DNA for the CDR3: TGTGCCAGCAGTTACTCGATTGCGCCGCGGGGGCCACCTGGAACTGAAGCTTTCTTT. This gives the protein CASSYSIAPRGPPGTEAFF.

The V gene is TRBV19, the J gene TRBJ1-1; 8 positions match TRBD1. This CDR3 contains 14 residues. V dropped 4 bases and J dropped 7; count of bases not matched to a gene: 8. Germline V gene sequence: CDR1 LNHDA, CDR2 SQIVND (reference sequence). Written as DNA, the CDR3 is TGTGCCAGTAGTACCCGACAGGGGTCCGTTGAAGCTTTCTTT. This sequence encodes CASSTRQGSVEAFF. Full variable domain (outside the CDR3, taken from reference TRBV19 and TRBJ1-1): DGGITQSPKYLFRKEGQNVTLSCEQNLNHDAMYWYRQDPGQGLRLIYYSQIVNDFQKGDIAEGYSVSREKKESFPLTVTSAQKNPTAFYLCASSTRQGSVEAFFGQGTRLTVV.

The chain carries TRBV10-3 and TRBJ1-2, with TRBD1 identical over 8 bases. The CDR3 has 15 amino acids. In germline, CDR1 is ENHRY, CDR2 SYGVKD. With V trimmed by 1 base and J by 0 bases, 1 base remained unmatched. CDR3 amino acids: CAISELGQANYGYTF. The CDR3, as DNA: TGTGCCATCAGTGAGTTGGGACAGGCTAACTATGGCTACACCTTC.

The V call is TRBV3-1 (or the pseudogene TRBV3-2), the J call TRBJ1-3; possible D gene TRBD1, 6 bases. This CDR3 is built from 15 residues. From germline, CDR1 is LGHDT and CDR2 YNNKEL (reference sequence). V was pared by 1 base and J by 3 bases, with 10 bases between. The CDR3 DNA reads TGTGCCAGCAGCCAAGCACAGGGCCGTGGAAACACCATATATTTT. This translates into CASSQAQGRGNTIYF.

CDR3 DNA: TGTGCCTGGAGGGCCGGTGGCGGCACTGAAGCTTTCTTT. Its protein is CAWRAGGGTEAFF. The chain is built from TRBV30 and TRBJ1-1; D not resolved. The germline V gene encodes CDR1 GTSNPN and CDR2 SVGIG (reference sequence). The CDR3 runs to 13 residues. V lost 3 bases and J 4 bases, leaving 12 bases between the germline ends.

This chain links TRBV14 with TRBJ2-2, with 11 bases lining up with TRBD1. In germline, CDR1 is SGHDN, CDR2 FVKESK. This CDR3 spans 17 amino acids. Trimming took 5 bases from V and 7 from J; bases not matched to a gene: 12. In nucleotides, the CDR3 is TGTGCCAGCAGCTTCCTCTCCGGGACAGGGGGAATCGGGGAGCTGTTTTTT. The encoded protein is CASSFLSGTGGIGELFF.

V and J are TRBV2 and TRBJ2-5, with 7 bases lining up with TRBD2. The CDR3 has 12 amino acids. Germline trimming cut 4 bases from V and 12 bases from J; bases unmatched to any gene: 8. Germline CDR1 is SNHLY and CDR2 is FYNNEI. CDR3 nucleotides: TGTGCCAGCAGTGCCGAGAGGGGAGGGAAGTACTTC. It codes for CASSAERGGKYF.

The rearrangement links TRBV5-8 to TRBJ1-5; maybe TRBD1 (5 bases). Between the trimmed V and J ends, which lost 0 bases and 4 bases, there was a span of 17 bases. The CDR3 has 17 residues. From germline, CDR1 is SGHTS and CDR2 YDEGEE. In nucleotides, the CDR3 is TGTGCCAGCAGCTTGGGATTTTGGGCGGAGGGGAATCAGCCCCAGCATTTT. Amino acids: CASSLGFWAEGNQPQHF. The complete variable domain, with remaining parts taken from reference TRBV5-8 and TRBJ1-5, reads EAGVTQSPTHLIKTRGQQATLRCSPISGHTSVYWYQQALGLGLQFLLWYDEGEERNRGNFPPRFSGRQFPNYSSELNVNALELEDSALYLCASSLGFWAEGNQPQHFGDGTRLSIL.

The rearrangement links TRBV6-1 to TRBJ1-5; D might be TRBD1 (6 bases). The V and J ends lost 1 base and 6 bases respectively, with 16 bases between them. CDR1 and CDR2 from the germline V gene are MNHNS and SASEGT. The CDR3 totals 16 residues. Here the CDR3 reads CASSEGRTAPIQPQHF. CDR3 nucleotide sequence: TGTGCCAGCAGTGAAGGAAGGACAGCACCCATTCAGCCCCAGCATTTT.

The V gene is TRBV5-5, the J gene TRBJ1-1; 9 nucleotides agree with TRBD1. CDR1 and CDR2 (germline): SGHKS, YYEKEE (reference sequence). The CDR3 runs to 15 residues. V dropped 4 bases and J dropped 4; count of bases not matched to a gene: 8. The DNA for the CDR3 is TGTGCCAGCAGCCCTCGGACAGGGGATGCCACTGAAGCTTTCTTT. Encoded protein: CASSPRTGDATEAFF.

The V call is TRBV29-1, the J call TRBJ2-2, with a possible D match to TRBD2 (7 bases). V lost 7 bases and J lost 3, with 18 bases in between. This CDR3 region has 15 residues. CDR1 and CDR2 from the germline V gene are SQVTM and ANQGSEA. CDR3 in amino acids: CSALRGGGHTGELFF. The CDR3 DNA follows: TGCAGCGCTCTACGGGGCGGGGGCCACACCGGGGAGCTGTTTTTT.

The chain links TRBV5-6 to TRBJ2-7, with D perhaps matching TRBD2 (5 bases). Germline V CDR1 and CDR2: SGHDT, YYEEEE. The CDR3 contains 14 residues. Trimming cost V 1 base and J 3 bases, with 11 bases left between them. The DNA of the CDR3 is TGTGCCAGCAGCTTGTCGGGAACCCTCTACGAGCAGTACTTC. Its translation: CASSLSGTLYEQYF.

The chain has TRBV19 and TRBJ2-5; weak D call: TRBD2 (6 bases). The CDR3 has 14 residues. The germline V gene encodes CDR1 LNHDA and CDR2 SQIVND (reference sequence). The V end lost 4 bases, the J end lost 4 bases, and 13 bases lay between the germline ends. In DNA form, the CDR3 reads TGTGCCAGTAGTAAAGTTGGGGGAGGAGAGACCCAGTACTTC. Its protein is CASSKVGGGETQYF.

The chain uses TRBV3-1 (or the pseudogene TRBV3-2) and TRBJ1-1; possible D gene TRBD1, 5 bases. CDR3 length: 19 residues. From germline, CDR1 is LGHDT and CDR2 YNNKEL (reference sequence). V was shortened by 0 bases and J by 4 bases, with 24 bases between the two germline ends. The CDR3, as DNA: TGTGCCAGCAGCCAAGAGCGTATGGGGCTGGGGATACGATCCACTGAAGCTTTCTTT. Translation: CASSQERMGLGIRSTEAFF.

J is TRBJ1-4 and V is TRBV23-1; TRBD1 aligns across 8 bases. TRBV23-1 is classed as an ORF, of uncertain function. V lost 6 bases and J lost 7; bases outside the gene matches: 7. The CDR3 contains 14 residues. The CDR3: CASRLGQGSEKLFF. The CDR3 coding sequence is TGCGCCAGCAGACTTGGACAGGGTTCTGAAAAACTGTTTTTT.

Note on this clone: This CDR3 is also generated by other DNA sequences in the sample. This chain connects TRBV27 to TRBJ1-6, with a tentative D call TRBD1 (6 bases). Germline loops: CDR1 MNHEY, CDR2 SMNVEV (reference sequence). V lost 6 bases, J lost 7 bases, and 10 bases lay in between. This CDR3 has 13 amino acids. CDR3 sequence reads: CASRQGGNSPLHF. The CDR3 bases are TGTGCCAGCAGACAGGGTGGGAATTCACCCCTCCACTTT.

The rearrangement joins TRBV4-2 to TRBJ2-7; TRBD2 matches 7 bases. Germline V gives CDR1 LGHNA, CDR2 YNFKEQ. Unmatched junction bases numbered 2, after V lost 1 base and J lost 5 bases. CDR3 length: 13 amino acids. CDR3 sequence (DNA): TGTGCCAGCAGCCAAGGGCTAGCGGACGAGCAGTACTTC. Amino acids: CASSQGLADEQYF.

The rearrangement links TRBV3-1 (or the pseudogene TRBV3-2) to TRBJ1-1; 9 nucleotides align to TRBD1. The CDR3 runs 13 residues. In germline, CDR1 is LGHDT, CDR2 YNNKEL (reference sequence). V was pared by 7 bases and J by 5 bases, with 5 bases of the junction left unmatched. DNA of the CDR3: TGTGCCAGCAAACAGGGGGCTGGTACTGAAGCTTTCTTT. Translated: CASKQGAGTEAFF.

The rearrangement uses TRBV25-1 and TRBJ2-3; 7 bases align to TRBD2. CDR1 is MGHDK and CDR2 is SYGVNS in the germline V gene. CDR3 length: 13 residues. V shed 6 bases and J 7 bases; nucleotides not matched to a gene: 7. CDR3 sequence reads: CASRPSGANTQYF. CDR3 in DNA: TGTGCCAGCAGGCCCAGCGGGGCGAATACGCAGTATTTT.

This clone was detected only once. The chain recombines TRBV2 with TRBJ1-4; D is unresolved. Trimming cost V 8 bases and J 2 bases, with 12 bases left between them. CDR1 is SNHLY, CDR2 FYNNEI, per germline. This CDR3 region has 14 residues. The CDR3 sequence is CASGLQTTNEKLFF. The CDR3 bases are TGTGCCAGCGGCTTACAGACGACTAATGAAAAACTGTTTTTT.

The genes are TRBV7-6 and TRBJ2-1, with 8 nucleotides matching TRBD2. This CDR3 is built from 14 residues. Germline V gene sequence: CDR1 SGHVS, CDR2 FNYEAQ. Trimming took 1 base from V and 8 from J; bases not matched to a gene: 4. CDR3 residues: CASSLVAGIDEQFF. CDR3 DNA: TGTGCCAGCAGCTTAGTAGCGGGGATCGATGAGCAGTTCTTC.